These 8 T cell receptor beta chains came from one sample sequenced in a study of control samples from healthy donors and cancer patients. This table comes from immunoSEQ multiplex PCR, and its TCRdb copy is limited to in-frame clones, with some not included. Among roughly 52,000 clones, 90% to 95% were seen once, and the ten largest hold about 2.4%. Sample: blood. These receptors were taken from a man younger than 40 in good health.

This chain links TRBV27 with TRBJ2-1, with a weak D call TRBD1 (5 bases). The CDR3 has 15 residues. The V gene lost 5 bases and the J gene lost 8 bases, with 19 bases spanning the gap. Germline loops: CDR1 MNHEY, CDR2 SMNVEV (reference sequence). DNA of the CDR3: TGTGCCAGCAGTCCCCTCCAGGGCTCTGGGCATGAGCAGTTCTTC. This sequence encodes CASSPLQGSGHEQFF.

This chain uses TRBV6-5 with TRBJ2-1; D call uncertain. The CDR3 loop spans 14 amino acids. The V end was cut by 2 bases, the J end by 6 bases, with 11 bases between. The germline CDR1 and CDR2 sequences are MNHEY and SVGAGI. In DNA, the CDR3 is TGTGCCAGCAGTTACACTCCCTTCGGCAATGAGCAGTTCTTC. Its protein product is CASSYTPFGNEQFF.

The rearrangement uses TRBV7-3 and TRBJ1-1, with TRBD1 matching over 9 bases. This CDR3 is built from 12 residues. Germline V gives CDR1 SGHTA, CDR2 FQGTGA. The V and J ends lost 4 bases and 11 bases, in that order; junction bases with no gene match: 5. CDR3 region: CASSSGQGWAFF. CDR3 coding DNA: TGTGCCAGCAGCTCGGGACAGGGATGGGCTTTCTTT.

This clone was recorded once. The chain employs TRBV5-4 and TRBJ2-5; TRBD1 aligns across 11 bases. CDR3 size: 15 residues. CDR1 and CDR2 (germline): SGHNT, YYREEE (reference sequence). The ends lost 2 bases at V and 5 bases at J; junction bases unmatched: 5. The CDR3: CASSFRDRGRETQYF. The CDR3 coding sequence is TGTGCCAGCAGCTTCCGGGACAGGGGGAGGGAGACCCAGTACTTC.

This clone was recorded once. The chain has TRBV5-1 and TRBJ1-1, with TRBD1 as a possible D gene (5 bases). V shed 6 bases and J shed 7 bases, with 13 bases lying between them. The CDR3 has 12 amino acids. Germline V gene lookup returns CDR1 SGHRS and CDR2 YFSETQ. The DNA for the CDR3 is TGCGCCAGCAAGGTCCTAACAGGTGAAGCTTTCTTT. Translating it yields CASKVLTGEAFF.

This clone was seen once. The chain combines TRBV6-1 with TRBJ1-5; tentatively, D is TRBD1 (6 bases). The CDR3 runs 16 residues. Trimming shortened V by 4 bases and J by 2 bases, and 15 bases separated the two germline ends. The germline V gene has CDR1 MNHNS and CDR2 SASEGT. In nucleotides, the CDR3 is TGTGCCAGCAGTGGAGTAGCAGGGGAAGGCAATCAGCCCCAGCATTTT. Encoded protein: CASSGVAGEGNQPQHF.

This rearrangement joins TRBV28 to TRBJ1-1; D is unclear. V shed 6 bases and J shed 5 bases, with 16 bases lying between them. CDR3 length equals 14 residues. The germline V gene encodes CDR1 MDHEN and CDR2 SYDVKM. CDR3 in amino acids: CASRREVIWTEAFF. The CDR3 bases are TGTGCCAGCAGGCGGGAGGTCATATGGACTGAAGCTTTCTTT.

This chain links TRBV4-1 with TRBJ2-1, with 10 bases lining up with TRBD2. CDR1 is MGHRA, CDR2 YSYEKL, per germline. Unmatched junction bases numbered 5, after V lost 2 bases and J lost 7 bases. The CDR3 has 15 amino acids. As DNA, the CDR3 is TGCGCCAGCAGCCAATTTCCTAGCGGGGGAAATGAGCAGTTCTTC. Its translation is CASSQFPSGGNEQFF.